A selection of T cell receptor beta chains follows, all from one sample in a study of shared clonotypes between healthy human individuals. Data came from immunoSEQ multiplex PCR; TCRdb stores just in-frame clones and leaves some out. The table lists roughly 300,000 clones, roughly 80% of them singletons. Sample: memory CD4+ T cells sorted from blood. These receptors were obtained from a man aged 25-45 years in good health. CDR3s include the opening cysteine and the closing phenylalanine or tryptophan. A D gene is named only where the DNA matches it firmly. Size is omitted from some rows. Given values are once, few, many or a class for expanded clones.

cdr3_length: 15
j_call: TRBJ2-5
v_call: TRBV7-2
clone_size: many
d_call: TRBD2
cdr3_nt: TGTGCCAGCAATCGTCGAGGCGGGAGTCAAGAGACCCAGTACTTC
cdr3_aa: CASNRRGGSQETQYF

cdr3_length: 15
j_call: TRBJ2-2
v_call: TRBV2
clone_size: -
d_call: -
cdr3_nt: TGTGCCAGCAGTTTTTCGGGACTTAACACCGGGGAGCTGTTTTTT
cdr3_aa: CASSFSGLNTGELFF

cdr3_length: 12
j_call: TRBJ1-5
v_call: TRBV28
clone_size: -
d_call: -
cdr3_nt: TGTGCCAGCAGTTTACCCCCGCAGCCCCAGCATTTT
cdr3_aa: CASSLPPQPQHF

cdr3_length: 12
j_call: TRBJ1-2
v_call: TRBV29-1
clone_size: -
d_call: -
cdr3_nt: TGCAGCTCGGGGGATTTAAACTATGGCTACACCTTC
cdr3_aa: CSSGDLNYGYTF

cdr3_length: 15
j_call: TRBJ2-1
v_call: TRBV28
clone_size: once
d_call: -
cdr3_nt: TGTGCCAGCAGTTTAAGGCGGGTACCCTACAATGAGCAGTTCTTC
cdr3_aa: CASSLRRVPYNEQFF

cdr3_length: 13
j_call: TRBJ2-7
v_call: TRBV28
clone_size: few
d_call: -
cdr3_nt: TGTGCCAGCAGCACCGCAGCGCCCTACGAGCAGTACTTC
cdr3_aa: CASSTAAPYEQYF

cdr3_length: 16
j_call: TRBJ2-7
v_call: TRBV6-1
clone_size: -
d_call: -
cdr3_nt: TGTGCCAGCAGTGGCATCATCCCGGGACAAGCCTACGAGCAGTACTTC
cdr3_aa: CASSGIIPGQAYEQYF

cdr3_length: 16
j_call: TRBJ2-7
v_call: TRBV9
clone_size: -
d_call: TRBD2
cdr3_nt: TGTGCCAGCAGCCCCACCACTAGCGGGAGAAGCCACGAGCAGTACTTC
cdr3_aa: CASSPTTSGRSHEQYF

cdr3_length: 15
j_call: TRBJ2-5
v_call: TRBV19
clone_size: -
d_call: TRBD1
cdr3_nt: TGTGCCAGTAGTATCCTCATGACAGGGGTAGAGACCCAGTACTTC
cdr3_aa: CASSILMTGVETQYF

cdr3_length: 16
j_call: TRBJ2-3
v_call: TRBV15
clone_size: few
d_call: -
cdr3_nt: TGTGCCACCAGCAGAGAGCGGGGCACCATCACAGATACGCAGTATTTT
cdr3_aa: CATSRERGTITDTQYF

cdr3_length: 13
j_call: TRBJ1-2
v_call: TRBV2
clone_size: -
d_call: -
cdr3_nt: TGTGCCAGCCGTGACCCACGCAGGGGAAGCTACACCTTC
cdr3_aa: CASRDPRRGSYTF

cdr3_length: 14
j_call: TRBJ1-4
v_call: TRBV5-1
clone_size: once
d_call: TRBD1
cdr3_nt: TGCGCCAGCAGCCGACAGGGGGATAGTGAAAAACTGTTTTTT
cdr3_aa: CASSRQGDSEKLFF

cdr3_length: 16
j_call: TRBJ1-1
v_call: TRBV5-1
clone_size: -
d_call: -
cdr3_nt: TGCGCCAGCAGCTTGGGTTTCGACCCCGGAAGAGCTGAAGCTTTCTTT
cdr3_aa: CASSLGFDPGRAEAFF

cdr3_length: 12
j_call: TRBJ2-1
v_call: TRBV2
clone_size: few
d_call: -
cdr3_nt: TGTGCCAGCAGTGAAGACCGGGGGAGTCGGTTCTTC
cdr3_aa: CASSEDRGSRFF

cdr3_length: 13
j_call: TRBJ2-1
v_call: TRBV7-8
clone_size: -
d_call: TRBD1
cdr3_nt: TGTGCCAGCAGCCGGGACAGGACGAATGAGCAGTTCTTC
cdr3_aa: CASSRDRTNEQFF

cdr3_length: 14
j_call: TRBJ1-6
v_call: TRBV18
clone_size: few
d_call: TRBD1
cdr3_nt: TGTGCCAGCTCCCCCGAGGGACAGGGGACACCCCTCCACTTT
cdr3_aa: CASSPEGQGTPLHF

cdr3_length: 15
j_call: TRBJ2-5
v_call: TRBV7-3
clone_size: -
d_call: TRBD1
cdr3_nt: TGTGCCAGCAGCCTGACAGGGGGAAGGCAAGAGACCCAGTACTTC
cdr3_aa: CASSLTGGRQETQYF

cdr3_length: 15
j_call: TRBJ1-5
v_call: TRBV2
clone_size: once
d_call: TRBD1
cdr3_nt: TGTGCCAGCAGTGATCGGGACAGCGGCAATCAGCCCCAGCATTTT
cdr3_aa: CASSDRDSGNQPQHF

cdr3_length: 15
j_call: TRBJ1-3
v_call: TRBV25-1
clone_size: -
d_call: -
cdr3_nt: TGTGCCAGCAGCGGGTCTGGGGAACCTGGAAACACCATATATTTT
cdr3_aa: CASSGSGEPGNTIYF

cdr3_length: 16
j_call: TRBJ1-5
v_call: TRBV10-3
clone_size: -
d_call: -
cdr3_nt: TGTGCCATCAGTGACCCAGGGGCTCAGGGGAATCAGCCCCAGCATTTT
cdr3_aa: CAISDPGAQGNQPQHF

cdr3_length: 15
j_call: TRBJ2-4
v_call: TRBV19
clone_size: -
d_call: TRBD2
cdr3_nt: TGTGCCAGTAGTATCGCGGGAGAAGCCAAAAACATTCAGTACTTC
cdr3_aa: CASSIAGEAKNIQYF

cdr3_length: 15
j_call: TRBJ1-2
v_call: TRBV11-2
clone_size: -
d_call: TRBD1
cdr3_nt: TGTGCCAGCAGCGACTGGGACAGGCCTAACTATGGCTACACCTTC
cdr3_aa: CASSDWDRPNYGYTF

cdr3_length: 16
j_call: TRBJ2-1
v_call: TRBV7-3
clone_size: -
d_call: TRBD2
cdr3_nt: TGTGCCAGCAGCTTAAATCGGGGCGGGAGTTTGAATGAGCAGTTCTTC
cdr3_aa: CASSLNRGGSLNEQFF

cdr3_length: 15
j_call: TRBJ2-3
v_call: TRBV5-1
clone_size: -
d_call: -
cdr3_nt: TGCGCCAGCAGCACTCTGGGCGCCCCCCCAGATACGCAGTATTTT
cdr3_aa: CASSTLGAPPDTQYF

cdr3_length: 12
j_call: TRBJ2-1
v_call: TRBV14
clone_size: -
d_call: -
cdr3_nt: TGTGCCAGCAGCCCAAGGGACAATGAGCAGTTCTTC
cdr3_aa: CASSPRDNEQFF

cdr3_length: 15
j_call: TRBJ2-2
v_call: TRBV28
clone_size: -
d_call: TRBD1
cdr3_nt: TGTGCCAGCAGAAGGGGGCAGATGAACACCGGGGAGCTGTTTTTT
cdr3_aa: CASRRGQMNTGELFF

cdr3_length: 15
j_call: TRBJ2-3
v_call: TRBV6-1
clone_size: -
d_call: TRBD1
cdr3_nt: TGTGCCAGCAGAGAGGGGGACAGGGGAACAGATACGCAGTATTTT
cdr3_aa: CASREGDRGTDTQYF

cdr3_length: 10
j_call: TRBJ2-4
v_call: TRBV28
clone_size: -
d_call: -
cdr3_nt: TGTGCCAGCGGGTCGTGGGCCCAGTACTTC
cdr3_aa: CASGSWAQYF